Following are 27 T cell receptor beta chains from one sample sequenced in a study of cytomegalovirus exposure and HLA in healthy donors. The primer mix had 60 Vbeta and 13 Jbeta primers. Profiled with immunoSEQ multiplex PCR; TCRdb holds only in-frame clones, not every one. The data show about 90,000 clones, 55% to 85% seen once. The sample was PBMCs. The source is a woman aged 18-29 years in good health and CMV-seropositive.

This chain connects TRBV4-2 to TRBJ2-7; D possibly corresponds to TRBD2 (6 bases). The CDR3 is made up of 15 amino acids. Trimming stripped 0 bases from V and 6 bases from J, with 15 bases between. Germline V gives CDR1 LGHNA, CDR2 YNFKEQ. The CDR3 DNA follows: TGTGCCAGCAGCCAAGAGACTAGTCTTCTTATCGAGCAGTACTTC. This translates into CASSQETSLLIEQYF.

The genes are TRBV19 and TRBJ2-3, with 8 bases that match TRBD2. Germline V gives CDR1 LNHDA, CDR2 SQIVND (reference sequence). The CDR3 contains 16 residues. J gave up 2 bases and V 2 bases, and 6 bases lay outside the gene matches. The CDR3, as DNA: TGTGCCAGTAGTATAAGTGCGGGAGGTTCCACAGATACGCAGTATTTT. Its protein product is CASSISAGGSTDTQYF.

The J gene is TRBJ2-5, the V gene TRBV27; 8 bases line up with TRBD1. This CDR3 region has 15 residues. Germline-derived CDR1 and CDR2 are MNHEY and SMNVEV (reference sequence). V dropped 0 bases and J dropped 5; count of bases not matched to a gene: 5. CDR3 residues: CASSLSGQGRETQYF. CDR3 coding DNA: TGTGCCAGCAGTTTATCCGGACAGGGACGGGAGACCCAGTACTTC.

The chain is built from TRBV7-9 and TRBJ2-5, with TRBD2 matching over 9 bases. V lost 5 bases and J lost 3; bases outside the gene matches: 16. CDR3 length: 18 residues. Germline values: CDR1 SEHNR, CDR2 FQNEAQ (reference sequence). CDR3 in amino acids: CASSRVGLLAGKEETQYF. CDR3 nucleotide sequence: TGTGCCAGCAGCCGAGTCGGGTTACTAGCGGGTAAAGAAGAGACCCAGTACTTC.

In this sample, this clone turned up once. The chain combines TRBV5-1 with TRBJ1-3, with 12 bases identical to TRBD1. With V trimmed by 0 bases and J by 6 bases, 16 bases remained unmatched. CDR3 length: 20 amino acids. Germline V lookup: CDR1 SGHRS, CDR2 YFSETQ. The CDR3 nucleotides are TGCGCCAGCAGCTTGGGCCCCGGGACAGGGGGCGAGGGCGGTATAAACACCATATATTTT. Translation gives CASSLGPGTGGEGGINTIYF.

V gene TRBV6-4 combines with J gene TRBJ2-3; 8 positions match TRBD2. Germline values: CDR1 MRHNA, CDR2 SNTAGT. The CDR3 runs to 12 residues. V lost 9 bases, J lost 5 bases, and 4 bases stayed unmatched. In DNA form, the CDR3 reads TGTGCCAGGGGACTAGTGTTAGATACGCAGTATTTT. It translates to CARGLVLDTQYF.

The chain joins TRBV18 to TRBJ2-1; 8 positions agree with TRBD2. The CDR3 runs to 16 residues. V lost 5 bases, J lost 8 bases, and 14 bases stayed unmatched. Germline CDR1 reads KGHSH; CDR2 reads LQKENI. Here the CDR3 reads CASSSEIAGLGDEQFF. The CDR3 DNA sequence: TGTGCCAGCTCATCAGAGATAGCGGGGCTGGGAGATGAGCAGTTCTTC.

This clone was detected ten times or more. The J gene is TRBJ2-3, the V gene TRBV11-2, with a tentative D call TRBD1 (6 bases). The CDR3 is 13 amino acids. CDR1 and CDR2 (germline): SGHAT, FQNNGV. V was cut by 8 bases and J by 5 bases, with 14 bases left in between. The CDR3 DNA reads TGTGCCAGCCTCCTCTCAGGGGTAGATACGCAGTATTTT. Protein product: CASLLSGVDTQYF.

V and J are TRBV7-2 and TRBJ1-1; D not resolved. V was clipped by 2 bases and J by 1 base, with 8 bases between them. The CDR3 extends over 14 amino acids. Germline CDR1 SGHTA, CDR2 FQGNSA. CDR3 residues: CASSLRLSNTEAFF. CDR3 DNA sequence: TGTGCCAGCAGCTTAAGACTGTCGAACACTGAAGCTTTCTTT.

The chain employs TRBV19 and TRBJ1-2; 8 positions agree with TRBD1. Losses at the gene ends were 4 bases for V and 5 bases for J; bases not matched to a gene: 9. The CDR3 loop spans 15 amino acids. The V gene's germline CDR1 is LNHDA and CDR2 SQIVND (reference sequence). This CDR3 is CASSTDRERPYGYTF. In DNA form, the CDR3 reads TGTGCCAGTAGTACGGACAGGGAAAGGCCTTATGGCTACACCTTC.

This chain connects TRBV5-8 to TRBJ2-7; 8 nucleotides align to TRBD1. Germline CDR1 is SGHTS and CDR2 is YDEGEE. The CDR3 totals 16 residues. J lost 3 bases, V lost 0 bases, and 8 bases had no gene match. CDR3 sequence: CASSLAFRGLNYEQYF. The DNA for the CDR3 is TGTGCCAGCAGCTTGGCCTTCAGGGGGCTAAACTACGAGCAGTACTTC.

This clone was counted once. This rearrangement joins TRBV27 to TRBJ2-3; D is possibly TRBD2 (5 bases). There are 14 residues in the CDR3. V was clipped by 6 bases and J by 4 bases, with 14 bases between them. CDR1 and CDR2 (germline): MNHEY, SMNVEV (reference sequence). Written as DNA, the CDR3 is TGTGCCAGCAGCCCCTACGGCGGGCCAGATACGCAGTATTTT. Amino acids: CASSPYGGPDTQYF.

The V gene is TRBV27, the J gene TRBJ2-2; D is possibly TRBD2 (6 bases). The CDR3 totals 16 residues. Germline V lookup: CDR1 MNHEY, CDR2 SMNVEV (reference sequence). Between the trimmed V and J ends, which lost 2 bases and 6 bases, there was a span of 16 bases. CDR3: CASSLRSGGGAGELFF. CDR3 bases: TGTGCCAGCAGTTTAAGGTCGGGTGGCGGGGCCGGGGAGCTGTTTTTT.

This sequence joins TRBV19 and TRBJ1-1; 7 positions agree with TRBD1. The CDR3 is made up of 14 amino acids. CDR1 and CDR2 (germline): LNHDA, SQIVND (reference sequence). The trim removed 5 bases at V and 5 bases at J, leaving 8 bases unmatched. In DNA form, the CDR3 reads TGTGCCAGTAGTTCTACAGGGGTCAGGACTGAAGCTTTCTTT. Its protein is CASSSTGVRTEAFF.

V and J are TRBV18 and TRBJ2-5; D might be TRBD1 (6 bases). The CDR3 is made up of 15 amino acids. The V end lost 6 bases, the J end lost 3 bases, and 17 bases lay between the germline ends. CDR1 is KGHSH, CDR2 LQKENI, per germline. CDR3 amino acids: CASSPRTAAEETQYF. Here the CDR3 DNA reads TGTGCCAGCTCCCCTCGGACAGCGGCCGAAGAGACCCAGTACTTC.

The CDR3 sequence is CASSALVAGEEQYF. The CDR3 DNA follows: TGTGCCAGCAGCGCCTTGGTAGCGGGAGAAGAGCAGTACTTC. The chain links TRBV9 to TRBJ2-7; TRBD2 agrees at 9 bases. The ends lost 3 bases at V and 7 bases at J; junction bases unmatched: 8. Looked up from germline, CDR1 is SGDLS and CDR2 is YYNGEE. The CDR3 contains 14 residues. The full variable domain, rest sourced from reference TRBV9 and TRBJ2-7, is DSGVTQTPKHLITATGQRVTLRCSPRSGDLSVYWYQQSLDQGLQFLIQYYNGEERAKGNILERFSAQQFPDLHSELNLSSLELGDSALYFCASSALVAGEEQYFGPGTRLTVT.

This chain uses TRBV30 with TRBJ1-2; D is ambiguous. V gave up 2 bases and J gave up 5 bases, with 15 bases separating them. This CDR3 contains 14 residues. CDR1 is GTSNPN, CDR2 SVGIG, per germline (reference sequence). DNA for the CDR3: TGTGCCTGGAGTCCACTGCCCGACACATATGGCTACACCTTC. Protein product: CAWSPLPDTYGYTF. Filled out from reference TRBV30 and TRBJ1-2, the complete variable domain reads SQTIHQWPATLVQPVGSPLSLECTVEGTSNPNLYWYRQAAGRGLQLLFYSVGIGQISSEVPQNLSASRPQDRQFILSSKKLLLSDSGFYLCAWSPLPDTYGYTFGSGTRLTVV.

This clone was detected only a few times. The chain recombines TRBV5-4 with TRBJ2-1; 11 nucleotides align to TRBD2. Germline V gives CDR1 SGHNT, CDR2 YYREEE (reference sequence). The V gene end was trimmed by 4 bases and the J gene end by 3 bases; junction bases not matched to a gene: 6. The CDR3 spans 16 residues. Here the CDR3 DNA reads TGTGCCAGCAGCCCTACTAGCGGGAGACTCTACAATGAGCAGTTCTTC. It is translated as CASSPTSGRLYNEQFF.

The chain has TRBV7-2 and TRBJ2-1; 8 bases are a match to TRBD2. V trimming: 5 bases; J trimming: 7 bases; junction bases outside the gene matches: 19. Germline assignment: CDR1 SGHTA and CDR2 FQGNSA. The CDR3 runs to 18 residues. The CDR3 here is CASSPRGGPGLNSNEQFF. The CDR3 DNA is TGTGCCAGCAGCCCCCGGGGGGGGCCTGGGTTGAATTCGAATGAGCAGTTCTTC.

This chain connects TRBV9 to TRBJ2-2; 11 bases match TRBD2. The CDR3 has 17 amino acids. J was trimmed by 7 bases and V by 3 bases; bases with no gene match: 11. Germline V lookup: CDR1 SGDLS, CDR2 YYNGEE. The CDR3 DNA follows: TGTGCCAGCAGCGAGGGGGTAGCGGGAGGGCCCGGCGGGGAGCTGTTTTTT. This encodes CASSEGVAGGPGGELFF. Filled out from reference TRBV9 and TRBJ2-2, the complete variable domain reads DSGVTQTPKHLITATGQRVTLRCSPRSGDLSVYWYQQSLDQGLQFLIQYYNGEERAKGNILERFSAQQFPDLHSELNLSSLELGDSALYFCASSEGVAGGPGGELFFGEGSRLTVL.

This chain joins TRBV11-2 and TRBJ2-4, with 9 bases matching TRBD2. Germline V lookup: CDR1 SGHAT, CDR2 FQNNGV. The V and J ends lost 2 bases and 6 bases, in that order; junction bases with no gene match: 8. The CDR3 is 16 amino acids. The CDR3 DNA follows: TGTGCCAGCAGCTTACCCGCGGGAGGGCCGGGAAACATTCAGTACTTC. It yields the protein CASSLPAGGPGNIQYF.

J is TRBJ2-3 and V is TRBV5-4, with a tentative D call TRBD2 (6 bases). V lost 0 bases and J lost 0, with 17 bases in between. Germline V gives CDR1 SGHNT, CDR2 YYREEE (reference sequence). The CDR3 is 18 residues long. CDR3 DNA sequence: TGTGCCAGCAGCTTGGTTAGGGGACTCTTCGTTAGCACAGATACGCAGTATTTT. This codes for CASSLVRGLFVSTDTQYF.

The chain joins TRBV4-2 to TRBJ2-2, with a possible D match to TRBD2 (7 bases). CDR3 length: 17 amino acids. Germline V lookup: CDR1 LGHNA, CDR2 YNFKEQ. Trimming took 0 bases from V and 7 from J, leaving 18 bases between them. CDR3 amino acids: CASSQDGRGARYGELFF. The CDR3 DNA follows: TGTGCCAGCAGCCAAGATGGGAGGGGGGCTCGGTACGGGGAGCTGTTTTTT.

This chain links TRBV7-9 with TRBJ2-3; D ambiguous. The CDR3 consists of 15 residues. V lost 4 bases and J lost 1, with 12 bases in between. Per germline, CDR1 SEHNR and CDR2 FQNEAQ (reference sequence). This CDR3 is CASSSQAPGTDTQYF. DNA of the CDR3: TGTGCCAGCAGCTCTCAGGCCCCGGGCACAGATACGCAGTATTTT.

The chain combines TRBV5-1 with TRBJ2-5, with 9 bases identical to TRBD1. The CDR3 spans 15 residues. Germline-derived CDR1 and CDR2 are SGHRS and YFSETQ. The V and J ends lost 0 bases and 4 bases, in that order; junction bases with no gene match: 4. This CDR3 reads CASSLGRGQGETQYF. The CDR3 DNA reads TGCGCCAGCAGCTTGGGCCGGGGACAGGGAGAGACCCAGTACTTC. The full variable domain, its missing parts supplied by reference TRBV5-1 and TRBJ2-5, is KAGVTQTPRYLIKTRGQQVTLSCSPISGHRSVSWYQQTPGQGLQFLFEYFSETQRNKGNFPGRFSGRQFSNSRSEMNVSTLELGDSALYLCASSLGRGQGETQYFGPGTRLLVL.

The sample holds a few counts of this clone. The V call is TRBV28, the J call TRBJ2-3, with 7 bases that match TRBD2. This CDR3 has 14 amino acids. Germline-derived CDR1 and CDR2 are MDHEN and SYDVKM. V gave up 2 bases and J gave up 4 bases; unmatched junction bases: 3. The CDR3 nucleotides read TGTGCCAGCAGTTTAGCGGGAGAAGCAGATACGCAGTATTTT. It codes for CASSLAGEADTQYF.

The genes are TRBV5-5 and TRBJ1-6; D not resolved. This CDR3 region has 13 residues. The V end lost 4 bases, the J end lost 6 bases, and 8 bases lay between the germline ends. Per the germline V gene, CDR1 is SGHKS and CDR2 is YYEKEE (reference sequence). Here the CDR3 reads CASSPGVNSPLHF. CDR3 in DNA: TGTGCCAGCAGCCCCGGAGTTAATTCACCCCTCCACTTT.